This T cell receptor beta chain was found in a study of T cells in tumors after PD-1 blockade. About the research overall: Patients had no prior checkpoint blockade, systemic immunosuppressants, or anti-cancer therapy within 4 weeks. Some patients also took daily vismodegib 150 mg during anti-PD-1 treatment.

The CDR3 is made up of 15 amino acids. The V gene end was trimmed by 5 bases and the J gene end by 3 bases; junction bases not matched to a gene: 6. CDR1 SGHKS and CDR2 YYEKEE come from the germline V gene (reference sequence). The protocol was immunoSEQ multiplex PCR, while the TCRdb copy is restricted to in-frame clones and leaves out a portion. The table includes around 51,000 clones, over 70% detected once. The sample was PBMCs, taken before anti-PD-1 treatment. The receptor was isolated from a human donor with basal cell carcinoma. The chain links TRBV5-5 to TRBJ2-2; 8 bases agree with TRBD1. CDR3 nucleotide sequence: TGTGCCAGCAGACCGGGACAGGCTGACACCGGGGAGCTGTTTTTT. Amino acids: CASRPGQADTGELFF.